These 5 T cell receptor beta chains were sequenced from one sample in a study of blood T cell repertoires in COVID-19. Sequencing was performed with immunoSEQ multiplex PCR; in TCRdb, only in-frame clones are kept and a portion is missing. The top ten hold 0.7% to 0.95% of the sample, which has 350,000 to 400,000 clones, 90% to 95% seen once. What was sequenced was PBMCs or T cells enriched from blood (not recorded which). The receptors here all came from a woman in her thirties or forties who had been exposed to COVID-19.

The V call is TRBV6-5, the J call TRBJ1-2; no reliable D call. This CDR3 is built from 13 residues. Trimming removed 8 bases at V and 0 bases at J, with 10 bases between. Per germline, CDR1 MNHEY and CDR2 SVGAGI. CDR3 loop: CASLLTPNYGYTF. The CDR3 DNA reads as TGTGCCAGCCTCCTGACACCTAACTATGGCTACACCTTC.

The chain couples TRBV29-1 to TRBJ1-2, with a tentative D call TRBD1 (5 bases). The CDR3 runs to 12 residues. Germline CDR1 and CDR2: SQVTM and ANQGSEA. Trimming pared 7 bases from V and 2 bases from J, leaving 11 bases between. In DNA, the CDR3 is TGCAGCGCTAACCCAGGGAACTATGGCTACACCTTC. The encoded protein is CSANPGNYGYTF. Full variable domain (outside the CDR3, taken from reference TRBV29-1 and TRBJ1-2): SAVISQKPSRDICQRGTSLTIQCQVDSQVTMMFWYRQQPGQSLTLIATANQGSEATYESGFVIDKFPISRPNLTFSTLTVSNMSPEDSSIYLCSANPGNYGYTFGSGTRLTVV.

This sequence joins TRBV14 and TRBJ2-1; no definite D call. CDR1 SGHDN and CDR2 FVKESK come from the germline V gene. V dropped 4 bases and J dropped 12 bases, with 16 bases sitting between them. This CDR3 has 13 residues. This CDR3 reads CASSRRSAPRQFF. CDR3 nucleotide sequence: TGTGCCAGCAGCCGGAGATCGGCGCCGAGGCAGTTCTTC.

The rearrangement links TRBV7-6 to TRBJ2-7; 7 bases match TRBD1. CDR1 SGHVS and CDR2 FNYEAQ come from the germline V gene. This CDR3 has 14 amino acids. The V and J ends lost 5 bases and 2 bases, in that order; junction bases with no gene match: 6. The CDR3 DNA reads as TGTGCCAGCAGCCGAACCGACAGGGCCTACGAGCAGTACTTC. As protein: CASSRTDRAYEQYF.

The chain couples TRBV27 to TRBJ2-1; tentative D call: TRBD2 (5 bases). CDR3 length: 13 amino acids. Trimming took off 7 bases at V and 7 bases at J, with 14 bases between the two ends. CDR1 and CDR2 (germline): MNHEY, SMNVEV (reference sequence). DNA for the CDR3: TGTGCCAGCATGTCGGGATCAGAGAATGAGCAGTTCTTC. Translation: CASMSGSENEQFF.